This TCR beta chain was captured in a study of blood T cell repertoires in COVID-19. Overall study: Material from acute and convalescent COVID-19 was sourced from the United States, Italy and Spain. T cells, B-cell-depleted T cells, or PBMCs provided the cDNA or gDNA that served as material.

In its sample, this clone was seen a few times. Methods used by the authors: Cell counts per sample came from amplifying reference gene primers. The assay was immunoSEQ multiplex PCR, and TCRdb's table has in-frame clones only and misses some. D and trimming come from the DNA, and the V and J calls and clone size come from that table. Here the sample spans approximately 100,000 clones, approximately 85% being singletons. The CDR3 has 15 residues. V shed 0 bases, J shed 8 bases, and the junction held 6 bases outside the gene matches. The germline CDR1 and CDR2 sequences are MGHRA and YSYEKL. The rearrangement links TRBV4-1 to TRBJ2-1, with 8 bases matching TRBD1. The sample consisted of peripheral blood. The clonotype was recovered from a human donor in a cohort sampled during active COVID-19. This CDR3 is CASSQDRQGAYEQFF. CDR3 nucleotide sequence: TGCGCCAGCAGCCAAGACCGGCAGGGGGCCTATGAGCAGTTCTTC.